The source of this TCR beta chain is a study of blood T cells in healthy people across ages. General study results and limits: Naive T cell percentage strongly correlated with TCR beta diversity.

The use of a sample-barcoded 5' primer and a J-beta primer mix characterized a second PCR of roughly 6 to 11 cycles. Via MiXCR, TCRdb re-called the 5' RACE reads, giving one row per CDR3 protein. Of 850,000 to 1,000,000 distinct CDR3 sequences listed, roughly 50% are singletons. No fewer than 7 million PBMCs went into each sample. Total RNA extraction produced at least 6 micrograms (per sample) for the study. V was clipped by 4 bases and J by 3 bases, with 22 bases between them. Germline assignment: CDR1 MGHRA and CDR2 YSYEKL. The CDR3 runs to 17 residues. This clonotype was found a few times. Antigen: not known.

This TCR was recovered from an older woman in good health. This chain links TRBV4-1 with TRBJ2-7; D is perhaps TRBD2 (7 bases). Sequencing input: blood. CDR3 region: CASSRIARGGPNYEQYF. The DNA of the CDR3 is TGCGCCAGCAGCCGAATAGCTAGGGGGGGGCCTAACTACGAGCAGTACTTC.